The entry below gives a single T cell receptor beta chain sequence along with its context. Its specificity is unknown. Once RNA had been extracted, it was reverse transcribed into cDNA to act as the sequencing template. Assay used: immunoSEQ multiplex PCR; TCRdb lists only in-frame clones, some missing. The table lists around 97,000 clones, around 50% of them singletons. The data derive from a study of CD8+ T cells in alopecia areata. The study, taken as a whole, reports: Scalp specimens additionally yield sequences from normal skin's resident alphabeta T cells. Affected lesional scalp, above all in alopecia totalis/universalis, was more clonal than normal scalp.

The length of the CDR3 is 14 residues. Germline-derived CDR1 and CDR2 are LGHNA and YSLEER. Trimming at V came to 4 bases and at J to 6 bases, leaving 7 bases not matched to a gene. Investigators sorted PBMCs to obtain both CD4+ and CD8+ T cells. The chain employs TRBV4-3 and TRBJ2-3; 7 bases map to TRBD2. The clonotype was recovered from a human donor in good health. Sequenced input: CD4+ T cells sorted from blood. The CDR3 region is CASSPVGGGDTQYF. The DNA of the CDR3 is TGCGCCAGCAGCCCGGTCGGGGGAGGGGATACGCAGTATTTT.